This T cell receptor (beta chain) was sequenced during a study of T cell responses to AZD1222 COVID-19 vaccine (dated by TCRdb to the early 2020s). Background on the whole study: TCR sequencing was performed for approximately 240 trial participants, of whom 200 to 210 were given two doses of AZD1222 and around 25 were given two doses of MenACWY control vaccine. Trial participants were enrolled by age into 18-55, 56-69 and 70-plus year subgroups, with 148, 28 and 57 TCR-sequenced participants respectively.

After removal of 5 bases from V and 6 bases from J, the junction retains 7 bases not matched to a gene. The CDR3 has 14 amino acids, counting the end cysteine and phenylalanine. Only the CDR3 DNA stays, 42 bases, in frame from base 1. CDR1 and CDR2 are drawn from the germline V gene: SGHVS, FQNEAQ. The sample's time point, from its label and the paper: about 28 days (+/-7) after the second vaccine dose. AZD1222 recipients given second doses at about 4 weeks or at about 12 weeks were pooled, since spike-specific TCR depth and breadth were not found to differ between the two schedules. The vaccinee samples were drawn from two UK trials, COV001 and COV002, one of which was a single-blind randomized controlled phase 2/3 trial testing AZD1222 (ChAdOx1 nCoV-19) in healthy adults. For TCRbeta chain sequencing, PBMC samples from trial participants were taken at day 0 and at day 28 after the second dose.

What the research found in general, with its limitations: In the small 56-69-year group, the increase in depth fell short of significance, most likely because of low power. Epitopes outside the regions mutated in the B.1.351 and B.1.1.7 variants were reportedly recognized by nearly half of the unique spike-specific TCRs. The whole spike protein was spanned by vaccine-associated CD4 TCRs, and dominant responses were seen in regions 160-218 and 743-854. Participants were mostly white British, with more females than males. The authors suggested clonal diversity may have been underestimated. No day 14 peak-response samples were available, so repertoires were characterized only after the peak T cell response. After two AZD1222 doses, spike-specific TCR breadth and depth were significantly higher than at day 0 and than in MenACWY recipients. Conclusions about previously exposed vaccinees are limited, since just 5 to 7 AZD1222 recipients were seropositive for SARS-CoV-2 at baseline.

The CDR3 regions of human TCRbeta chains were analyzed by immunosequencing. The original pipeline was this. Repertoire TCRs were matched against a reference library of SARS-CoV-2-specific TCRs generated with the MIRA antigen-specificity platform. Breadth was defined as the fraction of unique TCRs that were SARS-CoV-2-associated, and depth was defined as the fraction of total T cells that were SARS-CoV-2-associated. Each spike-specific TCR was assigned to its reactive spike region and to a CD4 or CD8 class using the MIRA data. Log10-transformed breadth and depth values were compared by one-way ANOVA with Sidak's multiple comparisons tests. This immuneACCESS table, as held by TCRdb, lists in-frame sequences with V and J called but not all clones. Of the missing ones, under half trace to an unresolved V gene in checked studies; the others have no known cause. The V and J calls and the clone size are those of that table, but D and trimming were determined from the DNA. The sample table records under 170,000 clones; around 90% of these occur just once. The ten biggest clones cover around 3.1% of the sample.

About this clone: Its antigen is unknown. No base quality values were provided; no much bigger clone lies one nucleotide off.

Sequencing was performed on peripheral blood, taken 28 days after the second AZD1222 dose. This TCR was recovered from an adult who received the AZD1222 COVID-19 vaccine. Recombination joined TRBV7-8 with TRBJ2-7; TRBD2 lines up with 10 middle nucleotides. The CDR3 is CASSRSSGRREQYF. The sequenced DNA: TGTGCCAGCAGCCGCTCTAGCGGGAGACGCGAGCAGTACTTC.